The following is a T cell receptor beta chain sequence with its context. Its antigen is not known. This CDR3 is 13 amino acids long. CDR1 is SGHTA, CDR2 FQGNSA, per germline. J gave up 15 bases and V 1 base, and 9 bases lay outside the gene matches. PCR used 60 Vbeta primers and 13 Jbeta primers. The repertoire was sequenced with immunoSEQ multiplex PCR; TCRdb's copy has only in-frame clones and lacks some. The sample records 120,000 or so clones, approximately 80% being singletons. This record belongs to a study of cytomegalovirus exposure and HLA in healthy donors. Study observations and caveats: Both high specificity and high sensitivity reportedly marked the classifier's diagnosis of cytomegalovirus status.

The clonotype comes from a woman under 30 in good health and CMV-seronegative. The sequencing input was PBMCs. The chain is built from TRBV7-2 and TRBJ2-1; 7 nucleotides agree with TRBD2. The CDR3 spells CASSLERDRLAFF. The CDR3 DNA sequence: TGTGCCAGCAGCTTAGAGCGGGACCGCCTTGCGTTCTTC.